A selection of T cell receptor beta chains follows, all from one sample in a study of T cell responses to AZD1222 COVID-19 vaccine. Data came from immunoSEQ multiplex PCR; TCRdb stores just in-frame clones and leaves some out. The table records tens of thousands of clones, 84% of them present only once. The specimen was peripheral blood, collected on day 0 of AZD1222 vaccination. The receptors derive from an adult in good health. Both conserved end residues are part of each CDR3. A D gene is named only where the DNA matches it firmly. Part of the rows lack a size; the others show once, few, many or a class for expanded clones.

cdr3_nt	cdr3_aa	d_call	v_call	j_call	clone_size
TGTGCCAGCAGGTGGGGAACCACAGGATTCTATGGCTACACCTTC	CASRWGTTGFYGYTF	-	TRBV5-6	TRBJ1-2	-
TGTGCCAGCAGTTTAGAGGGGGGTGGCAATCAGCCCCAGCATTTT	CASSLEGGGNQPQHF	-	TRBV28	TRBJ1-5	-
TGTGCCAGCAGCTTGAGGACAGGGCTTTATGAAAAACTGTTTTTT	CASSLRTGLYEKLFF	TRBD1	TRBV5-6	TRBJ1-4	-
TGTGCCAGCAGCGAAGTGGGTGGGGGCTACTACGAGCAGTACTTC	CASSEVGGGYYEQYF	-	TRBV9	TRBJ2-7	-
TGTGCCAGCAGCGCCGAACTGGGGAACACTGAAGCTTTCTTT	CASSAELGNTEAFF	-	TRBV6-4	TRBJ1-1	-
TGTGCCAGCAGTTTAGTAAGGGAGTATGGCTACACCTTC	CASSLVREYGYTF	-	TRBV12-3/TRBV12-4	TRBJ1-2	-
TGTGCCAGCAGCCCGAGATTTGCGGGAGGGGAGACCCAGTACTTC	CASSPRFAGGETQYF	TRBD2	TRBV7-8	TRBJ2-5	few
TGTGCCAGCCTAACCCGGGACAGGGCTAACTATGGCTACACCTTC	CASLTRDRANYGYTF	TRBD1	TRBV19	TRBJ1-2	-
TGTGCCAGCAGTTTAGGACCCCTCCGACCGGGCTACACCTTC	CASSLGPLRPGYTF	-	TRBV28	TRBJ1-2	-
TGTGCCAGCAGCCCCCCAGGACTAGCGGGAAAAGAGACCCAGTACTTC	CASSPPGLAGKETQYF	TRBD2	TRBV11-3	TRBJ2-5	-
TGTGCCAGCTCACCGATGACAGGGGGCAATCAGCCCCAGCATTTT	CASSPMTGGNQPQHF	TRBD1	TRBV18	TRBJ1-5	-
TGTGCCAGCAGTTTCACCCGCTATGGCTACACCTTC	CASSFTRYGYTF	-	TRBV28	TRBJ1-2	-
TGTGCGGCGACTAGGGGCGGCAATGAGCAGTTCTTC	CAATRGGNEQFF	-	TRBV28	TRBJ2-1	once
TGTGCCAGCAGTGACCCGGTAGGAGGCAATCAGCCCCAGCATTTT	CASSDPVGGNQPQHF	-	TRBV2	TRBJ1-5	-
TGTGCCAGCAGTTTTATAGGCACGTCGGTTAGCAATCAGCCCCAGCATTTT	CASSFIGTSVSNQPQHF	-	TRBV28	TRBJ1-5	-
TGCGCCAGCAGCCAAGAGGACCGCTACAATGAGCAGTTCTTC	CASSQEDRYNEQFF	-	TRBV4-3	TRBJ2-1	-
TGTGCCAGTAGTGATAGGGTTGGCGGGAATCAGCCCCAGCATTTT	CASSDRVGGNQPQHF	-	TRBV19	TRBJ1-5	-
TGCGCCAGCAGCTTGGTATGGGCGAACTCTGGGGCCAACGTCCTGACTTTC	CASSLVWANSGANVLTF	-	TRBV5-1	TRBJ2-6	-
TGTGCCAGTAGTGGGACGGGAGGCGGTGGAGAGACCCAGTACTTC	CASSGTGGGGETQYF	TRBD2	TRBV19	TRBJ2-5	-
TGCGCCAGCAGCTTATTCGGCGACTCTCGGGAGACCCAGTACTTC	CASSLFGDSRETQYF	-	TRBV5-1	TRBJ2-5	few
TGTGCCAGCAGCCTAATGGGATATGGCTACACCTTC	CASSLMGYGYTF	-	TRBV28	TRBJ1-2	-
TGTGCCAGTACCCCGGGGGGTTCCTCCGAGCAGTACTTC	CASTPGGSSEQYF	TRBD2	TRBV19	TRBJ2-7	-